This entry features one T cell receptor beta chain sequence. Compared with germline, one end of the junction differs, possibly owing to a read error. In Susac syndrome patients, recently defined diagnostic criteria for definite or probable disease were met. Germline V gene data show CDR1 as SGHVS and CDR2 as FQNEAQ. The CDR3 length is 17 residues. The sample comes from a study of CD8 T cells in Susac syndrome. The RNA input was about 0.45 to 1 ug, and it was reverse transcribed with random hexamers. TCR beta CDR3 was amplified by immunoSEQ covering 54 Vbeta and 13 Jbeta. TCRdb fed the immunoSEQ multiplex PCR reads into MiXCR, producing one record per CDR3 protein. The sample lists approximately 180,000 distinct CDR3 sequences; roughly 91% were seen once.

The chain has TRBV7-8 and TRBJ2-1, with TRBD2 matching 7 bases. The source of this sequence is a human donor with Susac syndrome. Sequences were obtained from CD4+ T cells from PBMCs. The CDR3 spells CAGSLVAGAPSYNEQFF. The CDR3 bases are TGTGCCGGCAGCTTAGTCGCGGGAGCACCGTCGTACAATGAGCAGTTCTTC.